The 3 T cell receptor beta chains given below trace back to one sample, sequenced in a study of response to subunit inactivated influenza vaccine. TCRdb used MiXCR to reprocess the RT-PCR reads, holding one entry per CDR3 protein. This sample has 400,000 to 650,000 distinct CDR3 sequences; approximately 7.2% occur once, and the top ten carry around 14%. The sample was PBMCs from blood, taken less than 30 months after vaccination. The receptors come from a man between 50 and 70 years old who received an inactivated influenza vaccine.

This sequence joins TRBV12-3 or TRBV12-4 and TRBJ2-7, with no clear D. Trimming took off 4 bases at V and 3 bases at J, with 7 bases between the two ends. The CDR3 totals 12 residues. CDR3: CASSWDYYEQYF. CDR3 nucleotide sequence: TGTGCCAGCAGTTGGGATTACTACGAGCAGTACTTC.

This clonotype was seen a handful of times. The V and J genes are TRBV20-1 and TRBJ2-1; 7 nucleotides match TRBD2. CDR3 length equals 14 residues. The germline V gene has CDR1 DFQATT and CDR2 SNEGSKA (reference sequence). Trimming took 3 bases from V and 5 from J; bases not matched to a gene: 7. The DNA for the CDR3 is TGCAGTGCTAGTGTTCCGGGGGGTCACAATGAGCAGTTCTTC. Translated, it gives CSASVPGGHNEQFF.

This clonotype was recorded a few times. J is TRBJ1-1 and V is TRBV5-1; TRBD1 is a possible D gene (5 bases). Trimming took 0 bases from V and 0 from J, leaving 18 bases between them. This CDR3 contains 18 residues. The germline CDR1 and CDR2 sequences are SGHRS and YFSETQ. The CDR3 spells CASSLVFGALRMNTEAFF. Here the CDR3 DNA reads TGCGCCAGCAGCTTGGTTTTTGGGGCACTTCGCATGAACACTGAAGCTTTCTTT.